These 21 T cell receptor beta chains originate from one sample sequenced in a study of lymphopenia after photon versus proton radiotherapy. Assay: immunoSEQ multiplex PCR; the TCRdb copy retains only in-frame clones and omits some. Found here are 50,000 to 60,000 clones, 92% of them singletons; the top ten hold approximately 18%. This material consisted of peripheral blood, taken from a patient treated with photon-based radiotherapy. Receptor source: a woman in her thirties or forties with cholangiocarcinoma.

This chain connects TRBV30 to TRBJ1-5; 9 bases match TRBD1. The V gene's germline CDR1 is GTSNPN and CDR2 SVGIG (reference sequence). V was clipped by 2 bases and J by 7 bases; unmatched bases: 3. The CDR3 spans 13 residues. CDR3 sequence (DNA): TGTGCCTGGAGTCAAGGACAGGGGCAGCCCCAGCATTTT. This encodes CAWSQGQGQPQHF.

The chain employs TRBV4-2 and TRBJ2-3; no reliable D call. Germline assignment: CDR1 LGHNA and CDR2 YNFKEQ. The CDR3 has 16 residues. V was pared by 7 bases and J by 4 bases, with 21 bases between. CDR3: CASTPALPSGADTQYF. CDR3 DNA sequence: TGTGCCAGCACCCCCGCCCTCCCTAGTGGGGCAGATACGCAGTATTTT.

The CDR3 nucleotides are TGCGCCACCTCTTGGGGGGGCTTTACCGGGGAGCTGTTTTTT. Translation gives CATSWGGFTGELFF. The J gene is TRBJ2-2, the V gene TRBV10-2; a weak D match, TRBD2 (7 bases). The V gene lost 10 bases and the J gene lost 5 bases, with 17 bases spanning the gap. This CDR3 region has 14 residues. Germline CDR1 is WSHSY and CDR2 is SAAADI.

CDR3 nucleotides: TGCGCCAGCAGCTTGACCTCTCGGGACTATGGCTACACCTTC. It encodes CASSLTSRDYGYTF. This chain uses TRBV5-1 with TRBJ1-2; D gene ambiguous. The V and J ends lost 1 base and 3 bases respectively, with 10 bases between them. The CDR3 sequence is 14 residues long. Germline CDR1 and CDR2: SGHRS and YFSETQ. Full variable domain (outside the CDR3, taken from reference TRBV5-1 and TRBJ1-2): KAGVTQTPRYLIKTRGQQVTLSCSPISGHRSVSWYQQTPGQGLQFLFEYFSETQRNKGNFPGRFSGRQFSNSRSEMNVSTLELGDSALYLCASSLTSRDYGYTFGSGTRLTVV.

The rearrangement joins TRBV4-1 to TRBJ1-6; unclear D gene. The germline gives CDR1 MGHRA, CDR2 YSYEKL. The CDR3 has 16 amino acids. V gave up 4 bases and J gave up 0 bases, with 10 bases separating them. In DNA form, the CDR3 reads TGCGCCAGCAGCCCCCTCCTCAGCTCCTATAATTCACCCCTCCACTTT. Protein: CASSPLLSSYNSPLHF.

J is TRBJ2-5 and V is TRBV9; either TRBD1 or TRBD2 may supply D (5 bases each). CDR1 and CDR2 from the germline V gene are SGDLS and YYNGEE. V was shortened by 0 bases and J by 5 bases, with 20 bases between the two germline ends. The CDR3 has 17 residues. The CDR3 bases are TGTGCCAGCAGCGTAGATGGGACGGGGCGGGCGTGGGAGACCCAGTACTTC. Its protein product is CASSVDGTGRAWETQYF.

V is TRBV4-2 and J is TRBJ1-1, with 7 bases identical to TRBD1. This CDR3 has 15 residues. CDR1 is LGHNA and CDR2 is YNFKEQ in the germline V gene. The V gene end was trimmed by 0 bases and the J gene end by 0 bases; junction bases not matched to a gene: 1. The DNA for the CDR3 is TGTGCCAGCAGCCAAGAGACAGGGCTGAACACTGAAGCTTTCTTT. Its translation: CASSQETGLNTEAFF.

The chain has TRBV5-8 and TRBJ2-3; D uncertain. This CDR3 is 15 amino acids long. V lost 0 bases and J lost 0, with 8 bases in between. Germline loops: CDR1 SGHTS, CDR2 YDEGEE. CDR3 sequence reads: CASSLVGFSTDTQYF. The CDR3 nucleotides read TGTGCCAGCAGCTTGGTAGGGTTTAGCACAGATACGCAGTATTTT.

DNA of the CDR3: TGTGCCAGCAGCCAACGTTACCGCGGGAGGCAAGAGACCCAGTACTTC. Translation: CASSQRYRGRQETQYF. V and J are TRBV7-6 and TRBJ2-5; 8 bases map to TRBD2. CDR3 length equals 16 residues. CDR1 is SGHVS and CDR2 is FNYEAQ in the germline V gene. V gave up 5 bases and J gave up 2 bases; unmatched junction bases: 10.

The chain recombines TRBV6-1 with TRBJ1-5, with 7 bases identical to TRBD1. Germline V gene sequence: CDR1 MNHNS, CDR2 SASEGT. With V trimmed by 1 base and J by 2 bases, 2 bases remained unmatched. CDR3 length equals 15 residues. The CDR3 loop is CASSEGQGGNQPQHF. CDR3 sequence (DNA): TGTGCCAGCAGTGAAGGACAGGGAGGCAATCAGCCCCAGCATTTT.

This chain joins TRBV11-2 and TRBJ2-7, with TRBD2 matching over 12 bases. This CDR3 is built from 15 residues. Germline V lookup: CDR1 SGHAT, CDR2 FQNNGV. J was trimmed by 0 bases and V by 4 bases; bases with no gene match: 1. CDR3 in amino acids: CASSSGLAGSYEQYF. In DNA, the CDR3 is TGTGCCAGCAGCTCGGGACTAGCGGGCTCCTACGAGCAGTACTTC. Full variable domain (missing parts from reference TRBV11-2 and TRBJ2-7): EAGVAQSPRYKIIEKRQSVAFWCNPISGHATLYWYQQILGQGPKLLIQFQNNGVVDDSQLPKDRFSAERLKGVDSTLKIQPAKLEDSAVYLCASSSGLAGSYEQYFGPGTRLTVT.

The rearrangement joins TRBV7-3 to TRBJ2-1, with 8 bases aligning to TRBD2. Per the germline V gene, CDR1 is SGHTA and CDR2 is FQGTGA. Unmatched junction bases numbered 8, after V lost 5 bases and J lost 5 bases. The CDR3 loop spans 15 amino acids. CDR3 in amino acids: CASSAVAGTNNEQFF. DNA for the CDR3: TGTGCCAGCAGCGCAGTAGCGGGGACTAACAATGAGCAGTTCTTC. Full variable domain (outside the CDR3, taken from reference TRBV7-3 and TRBJ2-1): GAGVSQTPSNKVTEKGKYVELRCDPISGHTALYWYRQSLGQGPEFLIYFQGTGAADDSGLPNDRFFAVRPEGSVSTLKIQRTERGDSAVYLCASSAVAGTNNEQFFGPGTRLTVL.

This chain connects TRBV18 to TRBJ1-2; unclear D gene. Germline CDR1 reads KGHSH; CDR2 reads LQKENI. The CDR3 runs to 13 residues. The V gene lost 2 bases and the J gene lost 6 bases, with 10 bases spanning the gap. The CDR3 DNA is TGTGCCAGCTCACCAAACAGAAGCAATGGCTACACCTTC. It encodes CASSPNRSNGYTF.

The chain has TRBV5-6 and TRBJ1-1; D perhaps matches TRBD1 (5 bases). Germline values: CDR1 SGHDT, CDR2 YYEEEE. The germline V and J ends were trimmed by 1 base and 1 base, with 14 bases remaining between them. The CDR3 consists of 16 residues. The CDR3 region is CASSLPRGAKNTEAFF. Written as DNA, the CDR3 is TGTGCCAGCAGCTTGCCGAGGGGAGCCAAGAACACTGAAGCTTTCTTT.

The CDR3 spells CASGLASLGLAGGPQTTYNEQFF. In DNA, the CDR3 is TGTGCTAGTGGTTTGGCCTCGCTGGGACTAGCGGGGGGGCCCCAAACAACCTACAATGAGCAGTTCTTC. The chain employs TRBV12-5 and TRBJ2-1; 16 bases are shared with TRBD2. Germline lookup yields CDR1 LGHNT and CDR2 FRNRAP. This CDR3 is built from 23 residues. The ends lost 1 base at V and 2 bases at J; junction bases unmatched: 17.

This rearrangement joins TRBV27 to TRBJ2-3; D is uncertain. Germline V gene data show CDR1 as MNHEY and CDR2 as SMNVEV (reference sequence). CDR3 length equals 15 residues. V was pared by 2 bases and J by 0 bases, with 9 bases between. The CDR3 region has the DNA TGTGCCAGCAGTTTAGAGGCGGTTAGCACAGATACGCAGTATTTT. Translating it yields CASSLEAVSTDTQYF.

This chain uses TRBV5-4 with TRBJ1-1, with 7 bases fitting TRBD1. The CDR3 consists of 17 residues. The junction had 12 bases not matched to a gene; V was cut back by 4 bases and J by 0 bases. Germline V lookup: CDR1 SGHNT, CDR2 YYREEE (reference sequence). The CDR3 DNA sequence: TGTGCCAGCAGCGCCCCAGGGGGACCAGCCATGAACACTGAAGCTTTCTTT. Translated: CASSAPGGPAMNTEAFF.

This chain's CDR3 is CASSPYPGLAGVREQFF. The CDR3 coding sequence is TGTGCCAGCAGCCCGTATCCCGGACTAGCGGGAGTGCGTGAGCAGTTCTTC. The chain has TRBV7-2 and TRBJ2-1; 13 positions agree with TRBD2. This CDR3 spans 17 amino acids. Germline V lookup: CDR1 SGHTA, CDR2 FQGNSA. V trimming: 5 bases; J trimming: 9 bases; junction bases outside the gene matches: 13. The whole variable domain, remainder taken from reference TRBV7-2 and TRBJ2-1, is GAGVSQSPSNKVTEKGKDVELRCDPISGHTALYWYRQSLGQGLEFLIYFQGNSAPDKSGLPSDRFSAERTGGSVSTLTIQRTQQEDSAVYLCASSPYPGLAGVREQFFGPGTRLTVL.

The genes are TRBV7-9 and TRBJ1-1, with D possibly matching TRBD1 (5 bases). V lost 4 bases and J 4 bases, leaving 16 bases between the germline ends. CDR3 size: 15 residues. From germline, CDR1 is SEHNR and CDR2 FQNEAQ (reference sequence). CDR3 nucleotide sequence: TGTGCCAGCAGCTACCTTGGGGCAGGGAGCACTGAAGCTTTCTTT. It specifies CASSYLGAGSTEAFF.

Here the CDR3 DNA reads TGCGCCAGCGGGGACAGTTACACCGGGGAGCTGTTTTTT. Its translation: CASGDSYTGELFF. V gene TRBV5-1 combines with J gene TRBJ2-2; TRBD1 agrees at 7 bases. This CDR3 region has 13 residues. With V trimmed by 7 bases and J by 3 bases, 3 bases remained unmatched. Germline values: CDR1 SGHRS, CDR2 YFSETQ. Variable domain in full (rest from reference TRBV5-1 and TRBJ2-2): KAGVTQTPRYLIKTRGQQVTLSCSPISGHRSVSWYQQTPGQGLQFLFEYFSETQRNKGNFPGRFSGRQFSNSRSEMNVSTLELGDSALYLCASGDSYTGELFFGEGSRLTVL.

This sequence joins TRBV29-1 and TRBJ2-7; D may be TRBD2 (6 bases). Germline values: CDR1 SQVTM, CDR2 ANQGSEA. V was trimmed by 4 bases and J by 2 bases, leaving 9 bases between them. This CDR3 has 12 amino acids. The DNA for the CDR3 is TGCAGCGTTGCCGGGAGTCCCTACGAGCAGTACTTC. This encodes CSVAGSPYEQYF.